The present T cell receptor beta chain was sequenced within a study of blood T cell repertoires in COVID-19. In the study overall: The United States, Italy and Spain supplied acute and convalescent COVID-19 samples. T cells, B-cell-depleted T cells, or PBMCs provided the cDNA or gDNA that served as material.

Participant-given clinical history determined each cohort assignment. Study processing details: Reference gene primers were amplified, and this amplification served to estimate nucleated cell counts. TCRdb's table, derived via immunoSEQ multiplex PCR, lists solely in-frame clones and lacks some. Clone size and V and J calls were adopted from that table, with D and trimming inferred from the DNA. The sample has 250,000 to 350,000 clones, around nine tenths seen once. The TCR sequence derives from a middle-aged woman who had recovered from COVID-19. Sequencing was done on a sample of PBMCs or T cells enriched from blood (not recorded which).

The CDR3 region is CASSLRDRGSYNEQFF. The DNA of the CDR3 is TGTGCCAGCAGTTTGAGGGACAGGGGGTCCTACAATGAGCAGTTCTTC. The V and J genes are TRBV28 and TRBJ2-1, with 11 bases identical to TRBD1. The CDR3 totals 16 residues. Losses at the gene ends were 3 bases for V and 1 base for J; bases not matched to a gene: 2. Germline CDR1 MDHEN, CDR2 SYDVKM. The variable domain in full, completed from reference TRBV28 and TRBJ2-1, reads DVKVTQSSRYLVKRTGEKVFLECVQDMDHENMFWYRQDPGLGLRLIYFSYDVKMKEKGDIPEGYSVSREKKERFSLILESASTNQTSMYLCASSLRDRGSYNEQFFGPGTRLTVL.